The entry that follows covers one T cell receptor (beta chain) sequence. Its antigen target is currently unknown. The record has no base qualities; no much larger clone is one base away. The sample originates from a study of blood T cell repertoires in COVID-19 (dated by TCRdb to 2018 to 2021). Describing the broader study: The collaborator samples originated in the United States, Italy and Spain and spanned the acute and convalescent phases of COVID-19. The repertoires were made available in a free public database intended to serve as a resource for research on the immune response to SARS-CoV-2. Samples came from the ongoing ImmuneRACE study (first 160 participants) plus 1,254 subjects from 6 global collaborators. The material from the prospective study consisted of cDNA or gDNA derived from T cells, B-cell-depleted T cells, or PBMCs. Nearly every sample came with metadata listing a de-identified subject ID, COVID-19 status, age in years and sex. The dataset comprised deeply sampled blood TCRbeta repertoires from subjects exposed to, actively infected with, or recovered from COVID-19. Where available, HLA class I and class II types were taken from metadata supplied by the sample provider and were not determined by assay-based typing.

Overall study outcomes, separate from this receptor: How much clinical and demographic metadata was included differed by source and by participant, and the metadata was provided uncurated.

The immunoSEQ Assay, a bias-controlled multiplex PCR, was used to amplify TCRbeta CDR3 regions from genomic DNA. The authors' pipeline ran thus. The number of nucleated cells in each sample was estimated from the amplification of reference gene primers within the assay. To quantify the absolute abundance of each unique TCRbeta CDR3 rearrangement, sequence reads were collapsed and filtered. For each sample, productive Simpson clonality was calculated as the square root of Simpson's diversity index over productive rearrangements. Held by TCRdb, this immuneACCESS table contains in-frame sequences only and omits some clones. Under half of the omission traces to an unresolved V gene where checked; the cause of the rest is unknown. The V and J calls and clone size are taken from that table; D and trimming were inferred from the DNA. Present in this sample are more than 85,000 clones, over 75% of which were seen just once. The top ten clones comprise 4.1% of the sample.

The collaborating institutions used their own protocols to collect whole blood in K2EDTA tubes. For TCRbeta analysis, collaborator samples were shipped as frozen whole blood, as isolated PBMCs, or as DNA extracted from either sample type. The TCR comes from a man in his fifties with acute or convalescent COVID-19. Specimen: peripheral blood.

The CDR3 is CASSYLGGRTGGTEQFF. The DNA sequence is as follows: TGTGCCAGCAGCTACCTAGGGGGTCGAACAGGGGGAACTGAGCAGTTCTTC. The chain employs TRBV7-3 and TRBJ2-1; 8 of the junction bases match TRBD1. CDR1 and CDR2, per the germline V gene, are SGHTA and FQGTGA. The cysteine opens and the phenylalanine closes a CDR3 of 17 amino acids. Only CDR3 DNA remains: 51 bases, in frame from the first base. Here V drops 4 bases and J drops 9 bases, and the junction holds 17 bases not matched to any gene.